The subject of this entry is one T cell receptor beta chain. This sample stems from a study of blood T cell repertoires in COVID-19. Study information: The United States, Italy and Spain provided the acute and convalescent COVID-19 samples. The analysed material was cDNA or gDNA that came from T cells, B-cell-depleted T cells, or PBMCs.

Authors' methods: Quantification of nucleated cells was approximated via reference gene primer amplification. Profiled with immunoSEQ multiplex PCR; TCRdb holds only in-frame clones, not every one. That table is the source of V, J and clone size, and D and trimming were worked out from the DNA. The sample shows around 40,000 clones, roughly 77% of them seen only once. Germline-derived CDR1 and CDR2 are SGHNT and YYREEE (reference sequence). The CDR3 spans 14 residues. V lost 1 base to trimming and J lost 7 bases, with 12 bases between them. The TCR was taken from a man aged 80 or over with active or convalescent COVID-19. Sequencing used peripheral blood. V is TRBV5-4 and J is TRBJ2-1; TRBD2 is a possible D gene (6 bases). The CDR3 sequence is CASSLNLAGNEQFF. In nucleotides, the CDR3 is TGTGCCAGCAGCTTGAATCTTGCGGGGAATGAGCAGTTCTTC.